These 25 T cell receptor beta chains were sequenced from one sample in a study of blood T cell repertoires in COVID-19. Using immunoSEQ multiplex PCR, the repertoire was profiled, and TCRdb retains in-frame clones only, with some absent. The sample lists about 70,000 clones, 75% to 80% occurring once. The sequenced sample consisted of peripheral blood. The receptors shown here come from a woman aged 55-69 years with acute or convalescent COVID-19.

V usage is TRBV4-3 and J usage is TRBJ1-6; possible D gene TRBD1, 5 bases. The V gene lost 1 base and the J gene lost 8 bases, with 12 bases spanning the gap. Germline values: CDR1 LGHNA, CDR2 YSLEER. The CDR3 has 15 residues. For the CDR3, the DNA is TGCGCCAGCAGCCAAGGCGTAGGAGGGGATTCACCCCTCCACTTT. Its protein product is CASSQGVGGDSPLHF.

A note on this clone: The DNA is left out, because the CDR3 cannot be placed on it with certainty; the CDR3 is given as TCRdb lists it. The chain couples TRBV5-6 to TRBJ2-1; the table's D call, TRBD1, has no DNA check behind it. Both ends counted, the CDR3 spans 12 residues. Looked up from germline, CDR1 is SGHDT and CDR2 is YYEEEE. This CDR3 is CASSLVGQGAFF.

This clone has ten or more counts. The chain links TRBV5-4 to TRBJ1-2, with D perhaps TRBD1 (5 bases). The germline CDR1 and CDR2 sequences are SGHNT and YYREEE (reference sequence). This CDR3 has 14 residues. The germline V and J ends were trimmed by 10 bases and 2 bases, with 18 bases remaining between them. The CDR3 DNA follows: TGTGCCGCGAGCTCTGGTGCAGGGAACTATGGCTACACCTTC. It translates to CAASSGAGNYGYTF. The full variable domain, its missing parts supplied by reference TRBV5-4 and TRBJ1-2, is ETGVTQSPTHLIKTRGQQVTLRCSSQSGHNTVSWYQQALGQGPQFIFQYYREEENGRGNFPPRFSGLQFPNYSSELNVNALELDDSALYLCAASSGAGNYGYTFGSGTRLTVV.

The V and J genes are TRBV14 and TRBJ1-2, with TRBD1 matching over 9 bases. V dropped 0 bases and J dropped 6; count of bases not matched to a gene: 8. The CDR3 consists of 16 residues. Germline V CDR1 and CDR2: SGHDN, FVKESK. Written as DNA, the CDR3 is TGTGCCAGCAGCCAAGAACCGGGACAGGGTTTGCATGGCTACACCTTC. This encodes CASSQEPGQGLHGYTF.

This clone is a singleton in its sample. This chain uses TRBV9 with TRBJ2-1; 9 bases agree with TRBD2. CDR1 is SGDLS, CDR2 YYNGEE, per germline. The CDR3 runs 20 residues. Losses at the gene ends were 4 bases for V and 2 bases for J; bases not matched to a gene: 19. CDR3 sequence: CASSPRRPSGEKITYNEQFF. The DNA of the CDR3 is TGTGCCAGCAGCCCTCGCAGGCCTAGCGGGGAAAAGATAACCTACAATGAGCAGTTCTTC.

This rearrangement joins TRBV10-2 to TRBJ2-7; tentative D call: TRBD2 (5 bases). The germline gives CDR1 WSHSY, CDR2 SAAADI. CDR3 length: 11 amino acids. V lost 7 bases to trimming and J lost 5 bases, with 9 bases between them. CDR3 sequence reads: CASIGENEQYF. The CDR3 DNA follows: TGCGCCAGCATTGGGGAGAACGAGCAGTACTTC.

The chain is built from TRBV6-2 or TRBV6-3 and TRBJ2-5; TRBD2 matches 9 bases. The V segment lost 2 bases and the J segment 2 bases; nucleotides outside the gene matches: 6. This CDR3 contains 16 residues. Germline CDR1 MNHEY, CDR2 SVGEGT. CDR3 nucleotides: TGTGCCAGCAGTTACCCACTCGCGGGGGGGCAAGAGACCCAGTACTTC. Translation gives CASSYPLAGGQETQYF.

A single count supports this clone. V usage is TRBV5-1 and J usage is TRBJ2-5; TRBD2 agrees at 14 bases. J was trimmed by 1 base and V by 0 bases; bases with no gene match: 5. Germline CDR1 SGHRS, CDR2 YFSETQ. This CDR3 is built from 18 residues. CDR3 nucleotides: TGCGCCAGCAGCTTGGGACTAGCGGGGGGGCGAAGCCAAGAGACCCAGTACTTC. Translation gives CASSLGLAGGRSQETQYF.

The chain carries TRBV14 and TRBJ2-7, with TRBD2 identical over 8 bases. V lost 4 bases to trimming and J lost 0 bases; unmatched junction nucleotides: 8. Germline V gene lookup returns CDR1 SGHDN and CDR2 FVKESK. The CDR3 length is 16 residues. CDR3 region: CASSLLRSGGSYEQYF. The CDR3 DNA sequence: TGTGCCAGCAGCCTCCTGAGGAGCGGGGGCTCCTACGAGCAGTACTTC.

The V gene is TRBV3-1 (or the pseudogene TRBV3-2), the J gene TRBJ2-5; TRBD2 agrees at 15 bases. V gave up 1 base and J gave up 4 bases; unmatched junction bases: 4. The CDR3 sequence is 17 residues long. CDR1 and CDR2 (germline): LGHDT, YNNKEL (reference sequence). The CDR3, as DNA: TGTGCCAGCAGCCAAGCCCGGGGACTAGCGGGGGGAGAGACCCAGTACTTC. It specifies CASSQARGLAGGETQYF.

This sequence joins TRBV12-3 or TRBV12-4 and TRBJ1-5; D may be TRBD1 (5 bases). CDR3 length equals 13 residues. The V gene lost 6 bases and the J gene lost 6 bases, with 12 bases spanning the gap. The CDR3 DNA is TGTGCCAGCAGAAGGGGCGTGGGTCAGCCCCAGCATTTT. Amino acids: CASRRGVGQPQHF.

This clone showed up just a few times. The chain employs TRBV13 and TRBJ2-7, with D possibly matching TRBD2 (5 bases). Germline V gene lookup returns CDR1 PRHDT and CDR2 FYEKMQ (reference sequence). Trimming took 3 bases from V and 0 from J, leaving 9 bases between them. CDR3 size: 14 residues. The CDR3 nucleotides are TGTGCCAGCAGCTTGGGAGCGAGCTCCTACGAGCAGTACTTC. This codes for CASSLGASSYEQYF. Full variable domain (missing parts from reference TRBV13 and TRBJ2-7): AAGVIQSPRHLIKEKRETATLKCYPIPRHDTVYWYQQGPGQDPQFLISFYEKMQSDKGSIPDRFSAQQFSDYHSELNMSSLELGDSALYFCASSLGASSYEQYFGPGTRLTVT.

This clone came up once. This chain links TRBV14 with TRBJ1-1; the D gene is possibly TRBD1 (5 bases). The V end lost 0 bases, the J end lost 7 bases, and 12 bases lay between the germline ends. The germline CDR1 and CDR2 sequences are SGHDN and FVKESK. The CDR3 loop spans 14 amino acids. CDR3 protein: CASSQDWGGVEAFF. The CDR3 nucleotides are TGTGCCAGCAGCCAAGATTGGGGAGGGGTTGAAGCTTTCTTT.

This sequence joins TRBV3-1 (or the pseudogene TRBV3-2) and TRBJ2-5, with 7 bases identical to TRBD2. The germline CDR1 and CDR2 sequences are LGHDT and YNNKEL (reference sequence). The CDR3 runs 17 residues. V lost 3 bases to trimming and J lost 5 bases; unmatched junction nucleotides: 15. CDR3 sequence (DNA): TGTGCCAGCAGCCAGCCTTGGGGGGGGTCTTTCGTGGAGACCCAGTACTTC. Translated: CASSQPWGGSFVETQYF.

This sequence joins TRBV28 and TRBJ2-7; tentative D call: TRBD1 (6 bases). The CDR3 is 15 amino acids. Trimming left V 0 bases short and J 4 bases short, with 13 bases between. Looked up from germline, CDR1 is MDHEN and CDR2 is SYDVKM. Here the CDR3 DNA reads TGTGCCAGCAGTTTATGGGCGCCAGGGGAGTACGAGCAGTACTTC. It is translated as CASSLWAPGEYEQYF.

The chain joins TRBV30 to TRBJ2-1; 9 bases line up with TRBD1. After removal of 4 bases from V and 8 bases from J, the junction contained 9 bases not matched to a gene. This CDR3 spans 14 amino acids. Per germline, CDR1 GTSNPN and CDR2 SVGIG (reference sequence). CDR3 residues: CAWTGDRAYDEQFF. In nucleotides, the CDR3 is TGTGCCTGGACCGGGGACAGGGCATATGATGAGCAGTTCTTC.

This clone was seen once. J is TRBJ2-7 and V is TRBV7-2, with 9 bases aligning to TRBD2. V gave up 5 bases and J gave up 4 bases; unmatched junction bases: 9. Germline V CDR1 and CDR2: SGHTA, FQGNSA. This CDR3 spans 15 amino acids. The CDR3 loop reads CASSLASGEGYEQYF. CDR3 nucleotides: TGTGCCAGCAGCCTCGCTAGCGGGGAAGGATACGAGCAGTACTTC.

The sample holds a few counts of this clone. The chain combines TRBV5-6 with TRBJ2-7; TRBD1 might be the D (6 bases). CDR1 SGHDT and CDR2 YYEEEE come from the germline V gene. This CDR3 contains 14 residues. V lost 3 bases to trimming and J lost 2 bases, with 12 bases between them. CDR3 protein: CASSWTARPYEQYF. As DNA, the CDR3 is TGTGCCAGCAGCTGGACAGCACGACCCTACGAGCAGTACTTC.

V usage is TRBV5-1 and J usage is TRBJ1-3; D is undetermined. Looked up from germline, CDR1 is SGHRS and CDR2 is YFSETQ. The ends were cut back, 4 bases at V and 6 bases at J, with 8 bases in the middle. The CDR3 runs to 12 residues. This CDR3 is CASSAETNTIYF. Written as DNA, the CDR3 is TGCGCCAGCAGCGCAGAAACAAACACCATATATTTT.

For the CDR3, the DNA is TGTGCCAGCAGCTCCCAGGGTTATGGCACAGATACGCAGTATTTT. Its protein product is CASSSQGYGTDTQYF. The V and J genes are TRBV11-2 and TRBJ2-3; weak D call: TRBD1 (5 bases). Looked up from germline, CDR1 is SGHAT and CDR2 is FQNNGV. The CDR3 loop spans 15 amino acids. V lost 4 bases and J lost 1, with 12 bases in between.

This chain links TRBV4-1 with TRBJ1-4, with D uncertain. The ends were cut back, 1 base at V and 5 bases at J, with 17 bases in the middle. From germline, CDR1 is MGHRA and CDR2 YSYEKL. This CDR3 spans 17 amino acids. CDR3 coding DNA: TGCGCCAGCAGCCAAGCATTAGCGCTCGAAGGAAATGAAAAACTGTTTTTT. Encoded protein: CASSQALALEGNEKLFF.

The chain is built from TRBV28 and TRBJ2-1, with D possibly matching TRBD2 (6 bases). CDR1 MDHEN and CDR2 SYDVKM come from the germline V gene. The CDR3 extends over 14 amino acids. Trimming removed 8 bases at V and 0 bases at J, with 11 bases between. CDR3 coding DNA: TGTGCCAGCGCGGGACTCCTCTCCTACAATGAGCAGTTCTTC. It yields the protein CASAGLLSYNEQFF.

The gene calls are TRBV4-3 and TRBJ1-2, with D uncertain. CDR3 length: 16 amino acids. Per the germline V gene, CDR1 is LGHNA and CDR2 is YSLEER. Trimming pared 1 base from V and 8 bases from J, leaving 20 bases between. The DNA of the CDR3 is TGCGCCAGCAGCCAAGGACGGTCGCAAGCTCCTAGGGGCTACACCTTC. Translating it yields CASSQGRSQAPRGYTF.

The sample holds a few counts of this clone. The genes are TRBV4-3 and TRBJ2-3; 10 bases map to TRBD2. The CDR3 extends over 17 amino acids. Germline CDR1 and CDR2: LGHNA and YSLEER. The ends lost 0 bases at V and 0 bases at J; junction bases unmatched: 3. CDR3 protein: CASSQEGTSVSTDTQYF. The DNA for the CDR3 is TGCGCCAGCAGCCAAGAAGGGACTAGCGTAAGCACAGATACGCAGTATTTT.

This clone was counted only a few times. The chain combines TRBV29-1 with TRBJ1-2; D call uncertain. V dropped 4 bases and J dropped 7 bases, with 13 bases sitting between them. Germline lookup yields CDR1 SQVTM and CDR2 ANQGSEA. The CDR3 sequence is 12 residues long. CDR3 sequence (DNA): TGCAGCGTTGTAATTTCGCACTCTGGCTACACCTTC. Translating it yields CSVVISHSGYTF.